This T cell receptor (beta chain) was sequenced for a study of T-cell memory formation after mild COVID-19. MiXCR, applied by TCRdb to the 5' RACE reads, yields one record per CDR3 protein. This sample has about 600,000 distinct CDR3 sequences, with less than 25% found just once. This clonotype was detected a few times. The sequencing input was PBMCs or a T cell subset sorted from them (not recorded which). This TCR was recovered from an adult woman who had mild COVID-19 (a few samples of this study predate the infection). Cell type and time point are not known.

The CDR3 nucleotides read TGTGCCAGCAGTGAAGGAGGGAGGAGCGAGGAGCTGTTTTTT. It is translated as CASSEGGRSEELFF. V and J are TRBV6-1 and TRBJ2-2; tentative D call: TRBD2 (6 bases). The V end was cut by 1 base, the J end by 10 bases, with 13 bases between. Germline V CDR1 and CDR2: MNHNS, SASEGT. The CDR3 runs 14 residues.